The source of this T cell receptor (beta chain) is a study of OX40 agonist ivuxolimab in advanced cancers. Study background: The patients' treatment was ivuxolimab, an agonistic anti-OX40 (CD134) antibody. Across the patients, intravenous ivuxolimab was delivered every 2 weeks at 0.01 to 10 mg/kg. The study reported partial responses in three patients: one hepatocellular carcinoma, two cutaneous melanoma. Notes on the study in general: Circulating CD4+ and CD8+ T cells showed clonal expansion by week 6 at 0.1 to 3.0 mg/kg.

Measured with immunoSEQ multiplex PCR; TCRdb has only the in-frame clones, and not every one. The data contain tens of thousands of clones, roughly four fifths of them singletons. Germline lookup yields CDR1 SGHRS and CDR2 YFSETQ. The V gene lost 0 bases and the J gene lost 4 bases, with 13 bases spanning the gap. CDR3 length: 15 amino acids. Remarks on this clone: No antigen is known for it.

This clonotype originated in an adult with an advanced solid tumor such as melanoma, head and neck, liver or kidney cancer. The chain recombines TRBV5-1 with TRBJ1-1, with D maybe TRBD1 (5 bases). The source material was CD4+ or CD8+ T cells sorted from blood, sampled in a trial of the OX40 agonist ivuxolimab. CDR3 residues: CASSLEAGGGTEAFF. CDR3 in DNA: TGCGCCAGCAGCTTGGAGGCGGGCGGGGGCACTGAAGCTTTCTTT.